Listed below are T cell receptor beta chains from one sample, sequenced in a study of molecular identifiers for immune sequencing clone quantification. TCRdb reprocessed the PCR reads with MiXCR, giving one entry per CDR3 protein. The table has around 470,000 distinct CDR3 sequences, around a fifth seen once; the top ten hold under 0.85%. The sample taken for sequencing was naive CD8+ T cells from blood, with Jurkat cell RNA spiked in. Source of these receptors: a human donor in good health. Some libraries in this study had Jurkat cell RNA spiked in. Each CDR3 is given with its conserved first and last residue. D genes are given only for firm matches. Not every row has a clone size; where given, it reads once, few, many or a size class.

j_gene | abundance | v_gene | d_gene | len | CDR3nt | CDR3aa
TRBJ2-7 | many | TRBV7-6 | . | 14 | TGTGCCAGCAGCTTAGTTGCCGTGGGTAACGAGCAGTACTTC | CASSLVAVGNEQYF
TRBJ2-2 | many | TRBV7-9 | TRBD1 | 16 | TGTGCCAGCAGCTCCCCCCGGGACAGCAACACCGGGGAGCTGTTTTTT | CASSSPRDSNTGELFF
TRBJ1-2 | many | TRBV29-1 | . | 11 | TGCAGCGTTGAGCTGATCTATGGCTACACCTTC | CSVELIYGYTF
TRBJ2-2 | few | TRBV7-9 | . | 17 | TGTGCCAGCAGCCCTGTAAGGGCAGGGGCGAACACCGGGGAGCTGTTTTTT | CASSPVRAGANTGELFF
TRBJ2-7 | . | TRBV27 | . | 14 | TGTGCCAGCATGAGACTGCGGGGCCCCTACGAGCAGTACTTC | CASMRLRGPYEQYF
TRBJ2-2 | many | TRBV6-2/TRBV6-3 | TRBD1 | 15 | TGTGCCAGCAGTTACGGGACAGGTTACACCGGGGAGCTGTTTTTT | CASSYGTGYTGELFF
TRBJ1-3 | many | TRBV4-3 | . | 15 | TGCGCCAGCAGCCAAGCCTTCCCTCAAGGAAACACCATATATTTT | CASSQAFPQGNTIYF
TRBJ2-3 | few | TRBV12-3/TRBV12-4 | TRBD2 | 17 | TGTGCCAGCAGTTGGTCCCTAGCGGGGGGTAACACAGATACGCAGTATTTT | CASSWSLAGGNTDTQYF
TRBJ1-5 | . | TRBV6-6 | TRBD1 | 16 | TGTGCCAGCAGTTACACCAGGGACAGGGGGGATCAGCCCCAGCATTTT | CASSYTRDRGDQPQHF
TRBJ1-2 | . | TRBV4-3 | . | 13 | TGCGCCAGCAGCCAAGATACCGGGTCCGGCTACACCTTC | CASSQDTGSGYTF
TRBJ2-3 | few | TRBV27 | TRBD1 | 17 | TGTGCCAGCAGTTTTAGGAGGACAGGACCCGACACAGATACGCAGTATTTT | CASSFRRTGPDTDTQYF
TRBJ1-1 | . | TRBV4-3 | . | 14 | TGCGCCAGCAGCCAAGATCGTTGGAACGCTGAAGCTTTCTTT | CASSQDRWNAEAFF